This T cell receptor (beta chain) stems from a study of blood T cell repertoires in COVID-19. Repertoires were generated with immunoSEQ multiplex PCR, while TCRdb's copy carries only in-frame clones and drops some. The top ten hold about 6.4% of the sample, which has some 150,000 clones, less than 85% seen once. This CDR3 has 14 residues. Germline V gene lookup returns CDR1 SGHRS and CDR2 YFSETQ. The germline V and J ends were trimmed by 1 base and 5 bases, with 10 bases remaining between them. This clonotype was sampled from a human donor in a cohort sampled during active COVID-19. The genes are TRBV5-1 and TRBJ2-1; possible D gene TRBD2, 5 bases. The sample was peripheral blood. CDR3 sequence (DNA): TGCGCCAGCAGCTTGTGGGCTAGCAACAATGAGCAGTTCTTC. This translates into CASSLWASNNEQFF.